These 31 T cell receptor beta chains were sequenced from one sample in a study of blood T cells in healthy people across ages. A second PCR of 7 to 11 cycles used a sample-barcoded 5' primer and a J-beta primer mix. Using its own MiXCR run on the 5' RACE reads, TCRdb lists one record per CDR3 protein. Of under 1,100,000 distinct CDR3 sequences in the sample, 20% to 25% were seen once. The same specimen was also included in a second study, on T cells of mothers and their children.

The sequenced material came from blood. Receptors originate from a girl aged 2 to 10 in good health.

This CDR3 reads CSGRQVMTTEAFF. CDR3 bases: TGCAGCGGCCGACAGGTAATGACCACTGAAGCTTTCTTT. The chain links TRBV29-1 to TRBJ1-1, with a tentative D call TRBD1 (6 bases). CDR1 and CDR2 (germline): SQVTM, ANQGSEA. The V end was cut by 7 bases, the J end by 4 bases, with 16 bases between. The CDR3 is made up of 13 amino acids.

A few counts support this clonotype. The chain is built from TRBV12-3 or TRBV12-4 and TRBJ2-1, with D perhaps TRBD2 (5 bases). V lost 3 bases and J lost 7, with 10 bases in between. CDR3 length: 13 residues. CDR3 protein: CASSFVGENEQFF. The CDR3 DNA sequence: TGTGCCAGCAGTTTCGTGGGAGAGAATGAGCAGTTCTTC.

Only one count was recorded for this clonotype. The V call is TRBV6-5, the J call TRBJ1-1, with a weak D call TRBD1 (5 bases). The CDR3 is 17 residues long. The germline gives CDR1 MNHEY, CDR2 SVGAGI. Between the trimmed V and J ends, which lost 0 bases and 1 base, there was a span of 15 bases. CDR3 sequence: CASSYSRAGMGNTEAFF. The CDR3 coding sequence is TGTGCCAGCAGTTACTCCCGGGCAGGGATGGGGAACACTGAAGCTTTCTTT.

This clonotype came up a few times. The V call is TRBV20-1, the J call TRBJ1-5; a weak D match, TRBD1 (6 bases). The CDR3 is 15 residues long. Germline loops: CDR1 DFQATT, CDR2 SNEGSKA (reference sequence). Between the trimmed V and J ends, which lost 5 bases and 4 bases, there was a span of 18 bases. In nucleotides, the CDR3 is TGCAGTGCTCGGGGGGGCAGCCAAACAAATCAGCCCCAGCATTTT. Translated, it gives CSARGGSQTNQPQHF.

J is TRBJ2-5 and V is TRBV29-1; D may be TRBD1 (6 bases). Trimming shortened V by 7 bases and J by 11 bases, and 26 bases separated the two germline ends. The CDR3 length is 14 residues. In germline, CDR1 is SQVTM, CDR2 ANQGSEA. CDR3 protein: CSATLGSTGSKQYF. The CDR3 DNA follows: TGCAGCGCGACTTTAGGATCCACAGGGTCCAAGCAGTACTTC.

There are a few counts of this clonotype. The gene calls are TRBV4-1 and TRBJ1-2; tentative D call: TRBD1 (5 bases). Trimming cost V 4 bases and J 0 bases, with 9 bases left between them. This CDR3 comprises 14 residues. Germline V lookup: CDR1 MGHRA, CDR2 YSYEKL. The CDR3 DNA sequence: TGCGCCAGCAGCCCCCAGACAGCTAACTATGGCTACACCTTC. It translates to CASSPQTANYGYTF.

This clonotype was counted only a few times. The chain has TRBV7-9 and TRBJ2-5; 9 nucleotides line up with TRBD2. The end of the DNA is better explained by TRBJ2-7, so the J call may be wrong. Germline CDR1 and CDR2: SEHNR and FQNEAQ (reference sequence). This CDR3 comprises 14 residues. The CDR3: CASSLSGTSNEQYF. The CDR3 region has the DNA TGTGCCAGCAGCTTAAGTGGGACTAGCAACGAGCAGTACTTC.

This clonotype turned up a few times. The chain employs TRBV5-6 and TRBJ2-1, with 10 bases lining up with TRBD2. The CDR3 covers 14 residues. Germline CDR1 and CDR2: SGHDT and YYEEEE. Germline trimming cut 7 bases from V and 10 bases from J; bases unmatched to any gene: 11. The CDR3 sequence is CASRGSGRAEEQFF. As DNA, the CDR3 is TGTGCCAGCCGCGGGAGCGGGAGGGCCGAAGAGCAGTTCTTC.

The rearrangement joins TRBV7-9 to TRBJ2-2; 8 positions agree with TRBD2. Trimming at V came to 2 bases and at J to 1 base, leaving 3 bases not matched to a gene. The CDR3 has 16 amino acids. CDR1 and CDR2 from the germline V gene are SEHNR and FQNEAQ (reference sequence). CDR3 residues: CASSLIAGLNTGELFF. CDR3 in DNA: TGTGCCAGCAGCTTAATAGCGGGATTGAACACCGGGGAGCTGTTTTTT. Full variable domain (outside the CDR3, taken from reference TRBV7-9 and TRBJ2-2): DTGVSQNPRHKITKRGQNVTFRCDPISEHNRLYWYRQTLGQGPEFLTYFQNEAQLEKSRLLSDRFSAERPKGSFSTLEIQRTEQGDSAMYLCASSLIAGLNTGELFFGEGSRLTVL.

This clonotype was counted a few times. The CDR3 loop is CASSSSGTGSQETQYF. CDR3 DNA sequence: TGTGCCAGCAGCTCCTCCGGGACAGGAAGCCAAGAGACCCAGTACTTC. The chain carries TRBV28 and TRBJ2-5, with 8 bases matching TRBD1. The CDR3 covers 16 residues. Germline CDR1 MDHEN, CDR2 SYDVKM. J gave up 1 base and V 6 bases, and 10 bases lay outside the gene matches.

V is TRBV28 and J is TRBJ2-5; TRBD2 agrees at 14 bases. Germline V CDR1 and CDR2: MDHEN, SYDVKM. J lost 5 bases, V lost 3 bases, and 5 bases had no gene match. The CDR3 length is 16 residues. The CDR3 protein is CASSLRLAGGSETQYF. The CDR3 DNA sequence: TGTGCCAGCAGTTTGAGACTAGCGGGAGGGTCGGAGACCCAGTACTTC.

As to this clonotype: Possible read error: a much larger clone is one base away. V and J are TRBV6-5 and TRBJ2-5; D unresolved. Germline CDR1 is MNHEY and CDR2 is SVGAGI. The CDR3 covers 11 residues. With 2 bases removed from V and 6 bases from J, the gap between germline ends came to 4 bases. The CDR3 DNA reads as TGTGCCAGCAGTTACGGGCAGACCCAGTACTTC. Its protein is CASSYGQTQYF.

This chain joins TRBV29-1 and TRBJ1-6; 11 bases match TRBD1. The V and J ends lost 5 bases and 10 bases, in that order; junction bases with no gene match: 4. CDR3 length: 13 residues. Looked up from germline, CDR1 is SQVTM and CDR2 is ANQGSEA. CDR3 sequence reads: CSVWTGGASPLHF. DNA for the CDR3: TGCAGCGTTTGGACAGGGGGCGCCTCACCCCTCCACTTT.

The J gene is TRBJ2-5, the V gene TRBV29-1; 10 positions match TRBD2. The end of the DNA aligns better with TRBJ2-1, so the J call may be wrong. This CDR3 contains 13 residues. The germline V gene has CDR1 SQVTM and CDR2 ANQGSEA. CDR3 DNA sequence: TGCAGCGTAGAGCGGGGGGGTATAGCTGAGCAGTTCTTC. Translation gives CSVERGGIAEQFF.

On this clonotype: One end of the junction fails to match germline, which may point to a read error. The gene calls are TRBV19 and TRBJ2-5; D remains unclear. Germline CDR1 reads LNHDA; CDR2 reads SQIVND (reference sequence). The CDR3 extends over 12 amino acids. This CDR3 reads CASTDDVEAQYF. DNA of the CDR3: TGTGCCAGTACCGATGACGTAGAGGCCCAGTACTTC. Filled out from reference TRBV19 and TRBJ2-5, the complete variable domain reads DGGITQSPKYLFRKEGQNVTLSCEQNLNHDAMYWYRQDPGQGLRLIYYSQIVNDFQKGDIAEGYSVSREKKESFPLTVTSAQKNPTAFYLCASTDDVEAQYFGPGTRLLVL.

Regarding this clonotype: A read error may account for a junction end that differs from germline. This sequence joins TRBV7-2 and TRBJ2-7; no clear D. The CDR3 covers 11 residues. Germline assignment: CDR1 SGHTA and CDR2 FQGNSA. CDR3 sequence: CAGSLGLEQYF. CDR3 in DNA: TGTGCCGGCAGCTTAGGTCTCGAGCAGTACTTC.

The rearrangement joins TRBV10-3 to TRBJ1-1; weak D call: TRBD1 (5 bases). The germline V gene has CDR1 ENHRY and CDR2 SYGVKD. V lost 0 bases and J 5 bases, leaving 13 bases between the germline ends. The CDR3 is 15 amino acids. The DNA of the CDR3 is TGTGCCATCAGTGAGTCGATTGAGGGGAGAACTGAAGCTTTCTTT. As protein: CAISESIEGRTEAFF.

This clonotype was detected a few times. The V gene is TRBV29-1, the J gene TRBJ2-3; tentative D call: TRBD2 (5 bases). This CDR3 is built from 14 residues. The V end lost 1 base, the J end lost 2 bases, and 10 bases lay between the germline ends. Germline V gives CDR1 SQVTM, CDR2 ANQGSEA. The CDR3 nucleotides are TGCAGCGTTGAAGCGAGCGGAATCACAGATACGCAGTATTTT. Its protein product is CSVEASGITDTQYF.

This clonotype was recorded a few times. V is TRBV9 and J is TRBJ1-3; no reliable D call. The V gene's germline CDR1 is SGDLS and CDR2 YYNGEE. CDR3 size: 13 residues. Trimming pared 4 bases from V and 2 bases from J, leaving 7 bases between. In DNA form, the CDR3 reads TGTGCCAGCAGCCGAAGCCCTGGAAACACCATATATTTT. Translated, it gives CASSRSPGNTIYF.

This clonotype was observed a few times. V and J are TRBV5-1 and TRBJ2-1, with D perhaps matching TRBD1 or TRBD2 (5 bases each). This CDR3 is built from 14 residues. The V gene's germline CDR1 is SGHRS and CDR2 YFSETQ. V was pared by 0 bases and J by 7 bases, with 11 bases between. CDR3 sequence reads: CASSLEGTWNEQFF. The CDR3 coding sequence is TGCGCCAGCAGCTTGGAAGGGACCTGGAATGAGCAGTTCTTC.

There are a few counts of this clonotype. The chain combines TRBV4-3 with TRBJ1-2; possibly TRBD1 for D (5 bases). V was clipped by 1 base and J by 3 bases, with 12 bases between them. The CDR3 runs to 15 residues. Germline lookup yields CDR1 LGHNA and CDR2 YSLEER. The CDR3 reads CASSQGEGEDYGYTF. CDR3 in DNA: TGCGCCAGCAGCCAAGGGGAAGGGGAAGACTATGGCTACACCTTC.

This chain links TRBV29-1 with TRBJ1-1, with D possibly matching TRBD1 (6 bases). Trimming took 0 bases from V and 7 from J, leaving 15 bases between them. Germline V gene data show CDR1 as SQVTM and CDR2 as ANQGSEA. This CDR3 has 14 amino acids. The CDR3 coding sequence is TGCAGCGTTGAAGATCCGGGAGGACAGTTTGAAGCTTTCTTT. This sequence encodes CSVEDPGGQFEAFF.

As for this clonotype: Compared with germline, one end of the junction differs, possibly owing to a read error. The chain couples TRBV29-1 to TRBJ2-5; D is ambiguous. The CDR3 is made up of 12 amino acids. Germline V CDR1 and CDR2: SQVTM, ANQGSEA. Written as DNA, the CDR3 is TGCAGCTTTGGTAGCCACCAAAAGACCCAGTACTTC. This codes for CSFGSHQKTQYF.

The chain combines TRBV10-3 with TRBJ2-4; the D is unclear. Trimming removed 0 bases at V and 7 bases at J, with 22 bases between. Germline V gene lookup returns CDR1 ENHRY and CDR2 SYGVKD. The CDR3 totals 18 residues. The CDR3 bases are TGTGCCATCAGTGAGTCCCCTGGTGGACGAAAGGGAAGTAACATTCAGTACTTC. It translates to CAISESPGGRKGSNIQYF.

V usage is TRBV5-1 and J usage is TRBJ2-7; no clear D gene. V gave up 2 bases and J gave up 2 bases, with 14 bases separating them. Germline-derived CDR1 and CDR2 are SGHRS and YFSETQ. The CDR3 covers 15 residues. CDR3 sequence: CASSLSPDQAYEQYF. As DNA, the CDR3 is TGCGCCAGCAGCTTATCCCCGGATCAAGCCTACGAGCAGTACTTC.

The CDR3 protein is CASREGTGSLTDTQYF. The DNA of the CDR3 is TGTGCCAGCAGGGAGGGGACAGGGAGTCTCACAGATACGCAGTATTTT. V is TRBV28 and J is TRBJ2-3; 9 bases align to TRBD1. V shed 6 bases, J shed 2 bases, and the junction held 9 bases outside the gene matches. The CDR3 runs 16 residues. Germline CDR1 reads MDHEN; CDR2 reads SYDVKM.

There are a few counts of this clonotype. The chain combines TRBV7-2 with TRBJ1-3, with no clear D. The V gene's germline CDR1 is SGHTA and CDR2 FQGNSA. The CDR3 length is 15 residues. V was pared by 4 bases and J by 0 bases, with 10 bases between. The CDR3 DNA follows: TGTGCCAGCAGCTCGATGGAGACCTCTGGAAACACCATATATTTT. Protein product: CASSSMETSGNTIYF.

The gene calls are TRBV6-4 and TRBJ2-4; perhaps TRBD2 as D (5 bases). Trimming stripped 8 bases from V and 1 base from J, with 12 bases between. The CDR3 covers 14 residues. Germline CDR1 is MRHNA and CDR2 is SNTAGT. CDR3 amino acids: CASSEDSAKNIQYF. The DNA of the CDR3 is TGTGCCAGCTCTGAGGACTCGGCCAAAAACATTCAGTACTTC.

DNA for the CDR3: TGTGCTAGTGGTCCAGGACTAGCAGATTACAATGAGCAGTTCTTC. This gives the protein CASGPGLADYNEQFF. This chain uses TRBV12-5 with TRBJ2-1; the match to TRBD2 covers 8 bases. The germline gives CDR1 LGHNT, CDR2 FRNRAP. This CDR3 is 15 amino acids long. The trim removed 5 bases at V and 4 bases at J, leaving 7 bases unmatched.

The rearrangement links TRBV27 to TRBJ2-5; 9 bases map to TRBD2. The DNA end lines up better with TRBJ2-7; the J call may be wrong. This CDR3 spans 14 amino acids. Looked up from germline, CDR1 is MNHEY and CDR2 is SMNVEV (reference sequence). The CDR3 sequence is CASRRWTSDYEQYF. The CDR3 bases are TGTGCCAGCAGGCGCTGGACTAGCGACTACGAGCAGTACTTC.

This clonotype was recorded a few times. The chain is built from TRBV15 and TRBJ2-7; tentatively, D is TRBD1 (6 bases). The CDR3 has 14 residues. V lost 4 bases, J lost 6 bases, and 16 bases lay in between. CDR1 is LNHNV, CDR2 YYDKDF, per germline (reference sequence). CDR3 loop: CATSTQGKVGEQYF. CDR3 bases: TGTGCCACCAGCACTCAGGGGAAGGTAGGCGAGCAGTACTTC.